This T cell receptor (beta chain) was documented in a study of blood T cell repertoires in COVID-19. Study-level information: Collection of acute and convalescent COVID-19 samples took place in the United States, Italy and Spain. In each case, the material was cDNA or gDNA derived from T cells, B-cell-depleted T cells, or PBMCs.

In the authors' methods: Estimates of nucleated cell counts were drawn from the amplification of reference gene primers. This table comes from immunoSEQ multiplex PCR, and its TCRdb copy is limited to in-frame clones, with some not included. V and J calls and clone size are given by that table; D and trimming were obtained from the DNA. Among roughly 380,000 clones listed, 81% were seen once. This CDR3 spans 12 amino acids. Trimming at V came to 3 bases and at J to 11 bases, leaving 6 bases not matched to a gene. Germline V gives CDR1 LNHDA, CDR2 SQIVND (reference sequence). Sample: peripheral blood. The genes are TRBV19 and TRBJ1-1, with 7 bases identical to TRBD1. This sequence was found in a human donor with acute or convalescent COVID-19. The donor label of this sample is uncertain. The CDR3 DNA follows: TGTGCCAGTAGTATCTCGAGGGGGCGGGCTTTCTTT. It specifies CASSISRGRAFF.